Described below is a single T cell receptor beta chain sequence and its context. The data stem from a study of shared clonotypes between healthy human individuals. CDR1 and CDR2 from the germline V gene are SEHNR and FQNEAQ (reference sequence). This CDR3 has 18 residues. J was trimmed by 2 bases and V by 5 bases; bases with no gene match: 15. Profiling relied on immunoSEQ multiplex PCR, and the TCRdb table lists in-frame clones only, not all of them. Of under 1 million clones in the sample, about 92% are singletons; the top ten hold about 25%. CD45RO negativity and positive selection for CCR7 defined naive CD8 cells, a population that excluded terminally differentiated effector memory CD45RA+ cells.

This sequence was found in a man under 40 in good health. The rearrangement links TRBV7-9 to TRBJ2-7; 10 bases agree with TRBD2. The source material was naive CD8+ T cells sorted from blood. The CDR3 bases are TGTGCCAGCAGCCACGGACTAGCGGCCACTCTTTTGGCCTACGAGCAGTACTTC. It is translated as CASSHGLAATLLAYEQYF.